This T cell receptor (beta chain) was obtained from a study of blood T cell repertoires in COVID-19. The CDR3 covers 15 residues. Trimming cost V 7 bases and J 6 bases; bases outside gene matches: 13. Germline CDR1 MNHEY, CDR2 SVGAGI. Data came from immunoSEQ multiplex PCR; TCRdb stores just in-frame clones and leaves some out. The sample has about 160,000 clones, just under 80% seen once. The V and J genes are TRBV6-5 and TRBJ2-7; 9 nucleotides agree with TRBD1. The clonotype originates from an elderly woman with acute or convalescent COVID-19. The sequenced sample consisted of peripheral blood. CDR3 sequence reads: CASKKGGTGMGEQYF. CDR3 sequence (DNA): TGTGCCAGCAAAAAAGGAGGGACAGGGATGGGCGAGCAGTACTTC.